The rows below give T cell receptor beta chains drawn from one sample of a study of cytomegalovirus exposure and HLA in healthy donors. Assay: immunoSEQ multiplex PCR; the TCRdb copy retains only in-frame clones and omits some. The sample carries 150,000 to 200,000 clones, approximately 80% recorded once. The sequencing sample was made of PBMCs. The receptor set was obtained from a woman younger than 45 in good health and CMV-seropositive. Each CDR3 is given with its conserved first and last residue. The order of the fields is J gene, D gene, V gene, clone size, CDR3 protein, CDR3 DNA. D genes are given only for firm matches. Rows give clone size only sometimes, using once, few, many, or a class for an expanded clone.

>TRBJ2-7|TRBD2|TRBV28|few
CASSSRTSGNTYEQYF
TGTGCCAGCAGTTCCCGGACTAGCGGAAATACCTACGAGCAGTACTTC
>TRBJ2-7|TRBD2|TRBV5-4|few
CASSPSGRALPYEQYF
TGTGCCAGCAGCCCTAGCGGGAGGGCCCTCCCCTACGAGCAGTACTTC
>TRBJ2-3|NA|TRBV15|NA
CATSRSRTPDTQYF
TGTGCCACCAGCAGATCAAGGACACCAGATACGCAGTATTTT
>TRBJ2-1|TRBD2|TRBV5-1|NA
CASTPRLAGPFSYNEQFF
TGCGCCAGCACCCCTCGACTAGCGGGGCCCTTCTCCTACAATGAGCAGTTCTTC
>TRBJ1-5|NA|TRBV30|NA
CAWSTGNNQPQHF
TGTGCCTGGAGTACGGGGAACAATCAGCCCCAGCATTTT
>TRBJ2-5|NA|TRBV5-5|NA
CASSLGSFETQYF
TGTGCCAGCAGCTTGGGCAGTTTCGAGACCCAGTACTTC
>TRBJ1-4|TRBD1|TRBV6-6|NA
CASSYSGTGSNEKLFF
TGTGCCAGCAGTTACTCTGGGACAGGGAGTAATGAAAAACTGTTTTTT
>TRBJ1-1|NA|TRBV7-9|NA
CASSLVREGTEAFF
TGTGCCAGCAGCTTAGTTCGAGAGGGCACTGAAGCTTTCTTT
>TRBJ1-3|NA|TRBV6-5|NA
CASSVDRSSGNTIYF
TGTGCCAGCAGTGTAGACAGGAGCTCTGGAAACACCATATATTTT
>TRBJ1-1|TRBD1|TRBV11-3|NA
CASSLEGTQGALMNTEAFF
TGTGCCAGCAGCTTAGAGGGTACACAGGGGGCTTTAATGAACACTGAAGCTTTCTTT
>TRBJ1-2|NA|TRBV10-3|NA
CAISTGIHYGYTF
TGTGCCATCAGTACAGGGATCCACTATGGCTACACCTTC
>TRBJ2-5|TRBD2|TRBV27|NA
CASRFAGGQTQYF
TGTGCCAGCAGGTTCGCGGGAGGGCAGACCCAGTACTTC
>TRBJ2-1|TRBD2|TRBV5-4|few
CASSLGLAGAYNEQFF
TGTGCCAGCAGCTTGGGACTAGCGGGAGCTTACAATGAGCAGTTCTTC
>TRBJ2-7|NA|TRBV15|NA
CATSRGALSYEQYF
TGTGCCACCAGCAGAGGGGCGCTTTCCTACGAGCAGTACTTC
>TRBJ2-5|TRBD1|TRBV6-6|NA
CASQEQGAGETQYF
TGTGCCAGCCAAGAACAGGGGGCGGGTGAGACCCAGTACTTC
>TRBJ1-1|TRBD1|TRBV6-1|NA
CASSGPRGLITEAFF
TGTGCCAGCAGTGGACCCAGGGGGCTGATCACTGAAGCTTTCTTT
>TRBJ2-1|NA|TRBV18|NA
CASSPNDLSSYNEQFF
TGTGCCAGCTCACCTAACGATCTGAGCTCCTACAATGAGCAGTTCTTC
>TRBJ1-2|NA|TRBV29-1|NA
CSVEDLESGDGYTF
TGCAGCGTTGAAGATCTAGAGTCAGGGGATGGCTACACCTTC
>TRBJ1-4|NA|TRBV29-1|NA
CSTLSMGKLFF
TGCAGCACTCTTAGCATGGGAAAACTGTTTTTT
>TRBJ1-4|NA|TRBV15|NA
CATSSIRQRGGEKLFF
TGTGCCACCAGCAGTATTAGACAGCGAGGGGGTGAAAAACTGTTTTTT
>TRBJ2-7|NA|TRBV28|once
CASTNGQATYEQYF
TGTGCCAGCACCAATGGGCAGGCCACCTACGAGCAGTACTTC
>TRBJ2-5|NA|TRBV6-5|NA
CASSLGLQETQYF
TGTGCCAGCAGCCTCGGGTTACAAGAGACCCAGTACTTC
>TRBJ1-1|NA|TRBV30|NA
CAWSAVQGWAFF
TGTGCCTGGAGTGCCGTACAGGGATGGGCTTTCTTT
>TRBJ2-7|TRBD2|TRBV5-4|NA
CASSSKGGGRREGLPYEQYF
TGTGCCAGCAGCAGCAAGGGTGGTGGGAGGCGGGAGGGCCTACCCTACGAGCAGTACTTC
>TRBJ2-3|TRBD2|TRBV7-2|NA
CASSLAGRALDTQYF
TGTGCCAGCAGCTTAGCGGGGAGGGCCTTAGATACGCAGTATTTT
>TRBJ2-7|TRBD1|TRBV12-5|NA
CASGSTGSSYEQYF
TGTGCTAGTGGTTCGACAGGGTCCTCCTACGAGCAGTACTTC
>TRBJ1-1|TRBD1|TRBV10-2|few
CASSEGQGVDTEAFF
TGCGCCAGCAGTGAGGGACAGGGGGTCGACACTGAAGCTTTCTTT
>TRBJ2-7|TRBD1|TRBV7-9|NA
CASSSDRGSYEQYF
TGTGCCAGCAGCTCTGACAGGGGCTCCTACGAGCAGTACTTC
>TRBJ1-6|NA|TRBV13|NA
CASSVSRVRNSPLHF
TGTGCCAGCAGCGTCTCCAGGGTTCGTAATTCACCCCTCCACTTT
>TRBJ2-3|TRBD2|TRBV11-2|NA
CASSLDVSGGGTDTQYF
TGTGCCAGCAGCTTAGACGTTAGCGGGGGCGGAACAGATACGCAGTATTTT
>TRBJ1-4|TRBD1|TRBV28|NA
CASSTRQGATNEKLFF
TGTGCCAGCAGTACCAGACAGGGCGCAACTAATGAAAAACTGTTTTTT
>TRBJ2-7|NA|TRBV13|NA
CASSSNRNSEQYF
TGTGCCAGCAGCTCCAACCGTAATAGCGAGCAGTACTTC
>TRBJ1-5|NA|TRBV6-1|NA
CASRLGHDSNQPQHF
TGTGCCAGCAGATTGGGACACGATAGCAATCAGCCCCAGCATTTT
>TRBJ1-5|TRBD1|TRBV27|few
CASSFRGQGAVKHF
TGTGCCAGCAGTTTCCGCGGACAGGGGGCGGTGAAGCATTTT
>TRBJ2-7|NA|TRBV9|once
CASNQDGDYYEQYF
TGTGCCAGCAACCAAGACGGTGACTACTACGAGCAGTACTTC
>TRBJ2-5|TRBD2|TRBV28|NA
CASRIPGLAGETKTQYF
TGTGCCAGCAGGATACCGGGACTAGCGGGGGAGACAAAGACCCAGTACTTC
>TRBJ2-3|NA|TRBV27|few
CASSLTSTDTQYF
TGTGCCAGCAGTTTAACTAGCACAGATACGCAGTATTTT
>TRBJ2-6|TRBD2|TRBV29-1|NA
CSVEDRGGVRVDGANVLTF
TGCAGCGTTGAAGATCGGGGGGGGGTCAGGGTCGATGGGGCCAACGTCCTGACTTTC
>TRBJ2-7|NA|TRBV18|once
CASSLEQSAYEQYF
TGTGCCAGCTCGCTAGAACAATCCGCCTACGAGCAGTACTTC
>TRBJ1-1|NA|TRBV28|NA
CASSFSENTEAFF
TGTGCCAGCAGTTTTTCAGAGAACACTGAAGCTTTCTTT
>TRBJ2-5|NA|TRBV7-6|NA
CASSLIEGTQYF
TGTGCCAGCAGCTTAATAGAGGGGACCCAGTACTTC
>TRBJ2-7|TRBD1|TRBV7-9|NA
CASSPRPGTGATSYEQYF
TGTGCCAGCAGCCCCCGTCCCGGGACAGGAGCAACCTCCTACGAGCAGTACTTC
>TRBJ2-2|NA|TRBV29-1|NA
CSVAWARDTGELFF
TGCAGCGTTGCCTGGGCGAGGGACACCGGGGAGCTGTTTTTT
>TRBJ1-5|TRBD1|TRBV27|NA
CASRPGQGAFQPQHF
TGTGCCAGCAGGCCCGGACAGGGGGCATTCCAGCCCCAGCATTTT
>TRBJ2-7|TRBD2|TRBV7-6|few
CASSLRSGGEYEQYF
TGTGCCAGCAGCTTAAGGAGCGGGGGAGAATACGAGCAGTACTTC
>TRBJ2-1|NA|TRBV6-4|once
CASSDSPGSVLGNEQFF
TGTGCCAGCAGTGACTCCCCGGGGAGTGTGTTGGGCAATGAGCAGTTCTTC
>TRBJ2-7|TRBD1|TRBV6-1|NA
CASSEGTGGLYEQYF
TGTGCCAGCAGTGAAGGGACAGGGGGCCTCTACGAGCAGTACTTC
>TRBJ2-7|TRBD1|TRBV4-1|NA
CASSQGTGRVVDEQYF
TGCGCCAGCAGCCAGGGGACAGGGAGGGTCGTAGACGAGCAGTACTTC
>TRBJ2-3|TRBD2|TRBV5-1|few
CASSLGTSGGATDTQYF
TGCGCCAGCAGCTTGGGGACTAGCGGGGGGGCCACAGATACGCAGTATTTT
>TRBJ2-7|NA|TRBV11-2|NA
CASSFRRGGAYEQYF
TGTGCCAGCAGCTTCCGGCGTGGAGGCGCCTACGAGCAGTACTTC
>TRBJ2-7|NA|TRBV28|NA
CASTSRDYEQYF
TGTGCCAGCACCTCTCGGGATTACGAGCAGTACTTC
>TRBJ2-2|TRBD1|TRBV5-1|NA
CASSRTGTMNTGELFF
TGCGCCAGCAGCCGGACAGGTACTATGAACACCGGGGAGCTGTTTTTT
>TRBJ2-1|TRBD2|TRBV9|NA
CASSLGLAGGSYNEQFF
TGTGCCAGCAGCCTGGGACTAGCGGGGGGCTCTTACAATGAGCAGTTCTTC
>TRBJ1-1|TRBD1|TRBV4-1|NA
CASSKPGQGRTEAFF
TGCGCCAGCAGCAAACCGGGACAGGGTAGAACTGAAGCTTTCTTT
>TRBJ1-2|NA|TRBV28|NA
CATQFEGEHYGYTF
TGTGCCACCCAGTTTGAGGGGGAGCACTATGGCTACACCTTC
>TRBJ1-4|TRBD1|TRBV5-5|NA
CASSLQGATNEKLFF
TGTGCCAGCAGCTTACAGGGGGCAACTAATGAAAAACTGTTTTTT
>TRBJ2-5|TRBD2|TRBV13|NA
CASSLGGLGLKETQYF
TGTGCCAGCAGCTTGGGTGGCTTGGGACTAAAAGAGACCCAGTACTTC
>TRBJ2-3|TRBD1|TRBV10-3|NA
CAITRDRSPDTQYF
TGTGCCATCACAAGGGACAGATCCCCAGATACGCAGTATTTT
>TRBJ2-3|NA|TRBV4-2|NA
CASRLLGGSTDTQYF
TGTGCCAGCAGGCTCTTGGGAGGAAGTACAGATACGCAGTATTTT
>TRBJ1-5|NA|TRBV6-5|few
CASSYSMSQPQHF
TGTGCCAGCAGTTACTCGATGAGTCAGCCCCAGCATTTT